A single T cell receptor (beta chain) is shown here with its context. Other nucleotide sequences from this sample produce the same CDR3. The sample comes from a study of control samples from healthy donors and cancer patients. The CDR3 has 14 residues. Germline V gene lookup returns CDR1 LNHDA and CDR2 SQIVND (reference sequence). The V end lost 3 bases, the J end lost 1 base, and 7 bases lay between the germline ends. The data were produced by immunoSEQ multiplex PCR, yet TCRdb's version contains in-frame clones alone and is incomplete. The sample holds over 100,000 clones, 75% to 90% seen once. The specimen sequenced was blood. The TCR originated in a woman between 50 and 59 years old in good health. The V call is TRBV19, the J call TRBJ1-3; weak D call: TRBD1 (5 bases). This CDR3 reads CASSMGGSGNTIYF. CDR3 coding DNA: TGTGCCAGTAGTATGGGGGGATCTGGAAACACCATATATTTT.